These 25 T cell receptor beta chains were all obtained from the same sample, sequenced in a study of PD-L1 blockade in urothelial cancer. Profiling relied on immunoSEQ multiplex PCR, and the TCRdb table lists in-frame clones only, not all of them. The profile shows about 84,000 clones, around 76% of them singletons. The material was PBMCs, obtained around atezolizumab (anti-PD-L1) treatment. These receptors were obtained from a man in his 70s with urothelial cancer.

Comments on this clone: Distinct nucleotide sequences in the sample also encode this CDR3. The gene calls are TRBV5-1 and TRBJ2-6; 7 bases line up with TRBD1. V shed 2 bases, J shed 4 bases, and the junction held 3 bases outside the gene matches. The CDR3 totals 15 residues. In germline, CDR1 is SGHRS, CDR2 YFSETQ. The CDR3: CASSLQGTGANVLTF. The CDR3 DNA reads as TGCGCCAGCAGCTTACAGGGGACGGGGGCCAACGTCCTGACTTTC.

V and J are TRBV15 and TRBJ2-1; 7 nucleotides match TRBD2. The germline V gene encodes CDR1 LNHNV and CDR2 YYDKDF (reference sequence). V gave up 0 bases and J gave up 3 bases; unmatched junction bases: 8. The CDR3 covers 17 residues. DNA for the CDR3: TGTGCCACCAGCAGAGATCTAGCTAGCGGCTACTACAATGAGCAGTTCTTC. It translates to CATSRDLASGYYNEQFF.

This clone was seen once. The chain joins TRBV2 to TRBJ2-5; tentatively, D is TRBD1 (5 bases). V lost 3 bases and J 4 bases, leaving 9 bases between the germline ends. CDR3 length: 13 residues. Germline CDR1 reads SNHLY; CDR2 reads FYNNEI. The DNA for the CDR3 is TGTGCCAGCAGTGAGGGGCTGGGAGAGACCCAGTACTTC. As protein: CASSEGLGETQYF.

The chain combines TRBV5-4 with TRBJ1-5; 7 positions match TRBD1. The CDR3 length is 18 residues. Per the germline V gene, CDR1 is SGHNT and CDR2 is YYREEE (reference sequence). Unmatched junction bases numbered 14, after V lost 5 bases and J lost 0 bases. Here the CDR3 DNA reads TGTGCCAGCAGTACCTGGACAGGCCGAGAGAATAGCAATCAGCCCCAGCATTTT. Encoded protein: CASSTWTGRENSNQPQHF.

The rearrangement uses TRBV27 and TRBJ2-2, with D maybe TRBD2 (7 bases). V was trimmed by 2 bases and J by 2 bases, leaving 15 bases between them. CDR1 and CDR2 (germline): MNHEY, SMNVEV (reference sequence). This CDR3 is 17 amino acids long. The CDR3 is CASSLKEGGVNTGELFF. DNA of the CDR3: TGTGCCAGCAGTTTAAAAGAAGGGGGGGTAAACACCGGGGAGCTGTTTTTT.

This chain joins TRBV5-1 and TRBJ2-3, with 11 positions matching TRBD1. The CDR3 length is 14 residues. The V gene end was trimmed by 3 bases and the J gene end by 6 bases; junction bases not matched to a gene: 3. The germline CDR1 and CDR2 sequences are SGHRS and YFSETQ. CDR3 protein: CASSSGTGGDTQYF. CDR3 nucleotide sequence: TGCGCCAGCAGCTCCGGGACAGGGGGGGATACGCAGTATTTT.

CDR3: CASIRTGLDEKLFF. DNA of the CDR3: TGTGCCAGCATTCGGACAGGATTGGATGAAAAACTGTTTTTT. The V call is TRBV6-1, the J call TRBJ1-4, with 7 nucleotides matching TRBD1. This CDR3 region has 14 residues. Trimming cost V 7 bases and J 6 bases; bases outside gene matches: 8. The germline V gene has CDR1 MNHNS and CDR2 SASEGT.

The CDR3 is CASSIGYREFSEQYF. The CDR3 region has the DNA TGTGCCAGTAGTATAGGGTACAGGGAATTCTCCGAGCAGTACTTC. The chain is built from TRBV19 and TRBJ2-7; weak D call: TRBD1 (6 bases). The CDR3 covers 15 residues. With 1 base removed from V and 6 bases from J, the gap between germline ends came to 16 bases. CDR1 and CDR2 (germline): LNHDA, SQIVND (reference sequence).

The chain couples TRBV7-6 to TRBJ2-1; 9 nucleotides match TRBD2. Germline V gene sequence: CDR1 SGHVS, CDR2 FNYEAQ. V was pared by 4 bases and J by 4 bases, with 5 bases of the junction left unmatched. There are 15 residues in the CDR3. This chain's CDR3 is CASSSSGTLYNEQFF. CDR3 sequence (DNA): TGTGCCAGCAGCTCTAGCGGGACCCTATACAATGAGCAGTTCTTC.

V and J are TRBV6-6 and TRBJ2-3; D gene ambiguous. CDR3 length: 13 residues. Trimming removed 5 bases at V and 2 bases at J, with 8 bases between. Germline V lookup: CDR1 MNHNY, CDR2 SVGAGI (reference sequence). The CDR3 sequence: CASSPQDTDTQYF. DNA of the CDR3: TGTGCCAGCAGTCCCCAGGACACAGATACGCAGTATTTT.

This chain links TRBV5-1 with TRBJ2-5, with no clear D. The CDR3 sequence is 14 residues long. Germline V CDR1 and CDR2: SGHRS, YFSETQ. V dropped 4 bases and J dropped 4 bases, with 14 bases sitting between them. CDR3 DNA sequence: TGCGCCAGCAGCCTTCTTCCGGGTCCAGAGACCCAGTACTTC. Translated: CASSLLPGPETQYF.

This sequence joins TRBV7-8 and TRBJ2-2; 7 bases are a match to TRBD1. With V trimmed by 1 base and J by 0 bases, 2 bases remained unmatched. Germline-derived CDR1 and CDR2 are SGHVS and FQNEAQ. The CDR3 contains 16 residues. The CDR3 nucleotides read TGTGCCAGCAGCTTAGTAGGGGGCGCGAACACCGGGGAGCTGTTTTTT. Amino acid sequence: CASSLVGGANTGELFF.

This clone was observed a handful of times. Here the CDR3 reads CASSQGGGVSGNTIYF. The CDR3 region has the DNA TGCGCCAGCAGCCAGGGAGGGGGAGTCTCTGGAAACACCATATATTTT. The rearrangement links TRBV5-1 to TRBJ1-3; tentatively, D is TRBD1 (6 bases). Trimming removed 4 bases at V and 0 bases at J, with 14 bases between. CDR1 is SGHRS, CDR2 YFSETQ, per germline. The CDR3 consists of 16 residues.

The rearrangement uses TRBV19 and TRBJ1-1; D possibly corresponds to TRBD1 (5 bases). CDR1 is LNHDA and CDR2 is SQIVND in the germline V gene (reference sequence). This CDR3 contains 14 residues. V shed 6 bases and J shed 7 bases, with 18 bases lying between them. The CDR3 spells CASSMPFNRLEAFF. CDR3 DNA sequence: TGTGCCAGTAGCATGCCCTTTAACAGGCTTGAAGCTTTCTTT.

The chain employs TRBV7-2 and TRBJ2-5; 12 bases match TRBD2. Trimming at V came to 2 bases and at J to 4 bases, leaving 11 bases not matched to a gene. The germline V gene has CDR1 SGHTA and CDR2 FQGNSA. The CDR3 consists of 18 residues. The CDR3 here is CASSLIWRLAGAGETQYF. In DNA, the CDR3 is TGTGCCAGCAGCTTAATTTGGCGACTAGCGGGAGCAGGAGAGACCCAGTACTTC.

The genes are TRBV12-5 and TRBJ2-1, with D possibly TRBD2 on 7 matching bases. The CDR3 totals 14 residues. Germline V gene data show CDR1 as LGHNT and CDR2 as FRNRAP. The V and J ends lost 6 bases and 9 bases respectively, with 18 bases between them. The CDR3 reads CASGRDAGAPEQFF. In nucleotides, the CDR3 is TGTGCTAGTGGCCGGGACGCGGGGGCGCCTGAGCAGTTCTTC.

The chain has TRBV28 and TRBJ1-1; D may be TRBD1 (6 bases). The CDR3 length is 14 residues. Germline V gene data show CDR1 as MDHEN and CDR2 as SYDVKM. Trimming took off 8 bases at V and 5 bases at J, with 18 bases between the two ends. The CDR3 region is CASLRGGRATEAFF. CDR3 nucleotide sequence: TGTGCCAGCCTTAGGGGGGGGCGGGCGACTGAAGCTTTCTTT.

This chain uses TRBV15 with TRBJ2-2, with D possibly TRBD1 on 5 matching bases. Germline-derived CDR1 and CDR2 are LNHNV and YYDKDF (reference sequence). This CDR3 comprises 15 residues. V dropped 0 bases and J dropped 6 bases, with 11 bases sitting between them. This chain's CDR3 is CATSRDLTVPGELFF. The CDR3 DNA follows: TGTGCCACCAGCAGAGATCTGACAGTCCCCGGGGAGCTGTTTTTT.

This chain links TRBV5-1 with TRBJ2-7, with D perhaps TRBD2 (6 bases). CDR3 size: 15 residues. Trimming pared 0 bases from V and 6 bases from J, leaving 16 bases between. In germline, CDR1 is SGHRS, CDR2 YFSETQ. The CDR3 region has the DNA TGCGCCAGCAGCTTGGATACTAGCTCGGCAAGCGAGCAGTACTTC. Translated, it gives CASSLDTSSASEQYF.

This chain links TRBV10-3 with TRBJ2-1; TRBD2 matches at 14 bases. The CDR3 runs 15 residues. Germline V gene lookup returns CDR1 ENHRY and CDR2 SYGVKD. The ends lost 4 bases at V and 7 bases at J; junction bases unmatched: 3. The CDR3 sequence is CAISAGTSGGNEQFF. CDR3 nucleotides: TGTGCCATCAGTGCCGGGACTAGCGGGGGTAATGAGCAGTTCTTC.

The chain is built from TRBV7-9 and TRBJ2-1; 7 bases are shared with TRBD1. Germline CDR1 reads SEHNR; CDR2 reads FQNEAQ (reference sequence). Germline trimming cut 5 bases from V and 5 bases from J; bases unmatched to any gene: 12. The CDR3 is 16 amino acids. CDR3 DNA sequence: TGTGCCAGCAGCCCGCATGGGGCAGGGGGTAACAATGAGCAGTTCTTC. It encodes CASSPHGAGGNNEQFF.

The CDR3, as DNA: TGTGCCAGCCGTAGGGGAGGGTCGGATCAGCCCCAGCATTTT. Translating gives CASRRGGSDQPQHF. The gene calls are TRBV6-6 and TRBJ1-5, with D possibly TRBD1 on 5 matching bases. The V end lost 8 bases, the J end lost 5 bases, and 16 bases lay between the germline ends. CDR1 is MNHNY and CDR2 is SVGAGI in the germline V gene (reference sequence). The CDR3 length is 14 residues.

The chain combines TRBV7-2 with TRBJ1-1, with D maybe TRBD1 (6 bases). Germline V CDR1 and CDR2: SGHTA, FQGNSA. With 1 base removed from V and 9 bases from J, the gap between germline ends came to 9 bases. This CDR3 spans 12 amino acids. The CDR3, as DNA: TGTGCCAGCAGCTTAGTTGGGGGCAAAGCTTTCTTT. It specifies CASSLVGGKAFF.

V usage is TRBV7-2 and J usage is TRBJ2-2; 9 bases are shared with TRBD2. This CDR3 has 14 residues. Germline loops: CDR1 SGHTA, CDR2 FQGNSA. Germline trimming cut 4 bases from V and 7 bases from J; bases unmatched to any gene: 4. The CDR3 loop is CASSWTSAGGELFF. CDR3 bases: TGTGCCAGCAGCTGGACTAGCGCGGGCGGGGAGCTGTTTTTT.

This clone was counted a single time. Here the CDR3 reads CASSRGTGINYGYTF. The CDR3 nucleotides read TGTGCCAGCAGCAGGGGGACAGGGATTAACTATGGCTACACCTTC. This rearrangement joins TRBV21-1 to TRBJ1-2; TRBD1 reflects the table's D call only, with no check against the DNA. TRBV21-1 represents a pseudogene. The CDR3 is made up of 15 amino acids.